This TCR beta chain was documented in a study of T cells in Graves' hyperthyroidism and ophthalmopathy (dated by TCRdb to between 2018 and 2021). Notes on the research overall: Peripheral blood samples were taken at the time of initial diagnosis, prior to any treatment. Thyroid tissue and blood T-cell repertoires from six Graves' hyperthyroidism patients were also compared in the study. For training and testing, the 80 to 100 patients in the discovery cohort were randomly divided in a 7:3 ratio. An independent validation cohort of about 20 hyperthyroidism patients and approximately 16 patients who later progressed to ophthalmopathy tested prospective prediction of ophthalmopathy. To identify distinguishing TCR V-J signatures, a discovery cohort of 100 or so patients was used, comprising under 45 with Graves' ophthalmopathy and around 60 with stable Graves' hyperthyroidism. According to the paper, TCR Vbeta CDR3 sequencing was carried out on 135 peripheral blood samples, which came from fewer than 50 ophthalmopathy, approximately 78 hyperthyroidism and some 17 progressor patients. After sampling, hyperthyroidism patients received methimazole starting at 30 mg daily, and ophthalmopathy patients received high-dose intravenous methylprednisolone.

The TCR beta CDR3 regions were amplified from RNA transcripts. The first round of RT-PCR for the TCR CDR3 was performed with the HTBI primer set and the Qiagen OneStep RT-PCR kit. Libraries were constructed in a second round of multiplex PCR, after which size selection and purification were performed. Libraries were sequenced paired-end with 100 bp reads on an Illumina HiSeq2000. Regarding the original processing steps: SOAPnuke was used to process the raw data, throwing out any read that contained adapters or uncalled bases, had a mean Phred below 15, or lacked an exact constant-primer or identifier match. COPE v1.2.5 was used to merge high-quality paired reads, and clonotypes were defined as unique nucleotide sequences. MiTCR v1.1 was used to align clonotypes to the IMGT TRBV, TRBD and TRBJ reference segments. The analysis was restricted to V-J combinations with a frequency above 0.0001, which together covered 99% to 99.2% of the repertoires. The TCS score was defined as the ratio of F50 (clonal expansion) to E x V (chaos), calculated using BLOSUM62-based TCRdist between CDR3 peptides within each V-J. Welch's t-statistics and random forest reduced fewer than 600 V-J features to 10 to 15, which were used in a naive Bayes classifier (R e1071). TCRdb redid the processing of the public reads, applying fastp at Q25 and MiXCR, and retained in-frame beta chains. Rows with a matching CDR3 protein are joined into one entry that keeps the most common DNA and genes. The V and J calls and clone size are TCRdb's, not the authors'. For this sample the table gives about 640,000 distinct CDR3 sequences, of which about 14% were detected only once. The top ten clonotypes cover about 12% of the sample.

This clonotype occurred many times. Its binding antigen is unknown. There are no base qualities to consult, and no much larger clone falls within one base. In the ophthalmopathy patients, disease was moderately to severely active, with a Clinical Activity Score of 3 or more, a NOSPECS grade of 4 or more, and a duration of less than 3 months. Any patient with an uncontrolled infection, another autoimmune disease, pregnancy or lactation was excluded. Diagnoses were based on clinical symptoms, serum thyroxine and TRAb, thyroid ultrasound and orbital computed tomography. PBMCs were isolated from 7.5 to 10 ml of fresh peripheral blood by Ficoll-Paque density gradient centrifugation. Total RNA was extracted using Trizol reagent, and RNA quality was assessed on an Agilent 2100 Bioanalyzer. Summary of the overall study and its limitations: In validation, the model predicted progression to ophthalmopathy with 55% to 71% sensitivity and roughly 75% specificity, a median of about 6.7 months before onset. No statistical method was used to fix the sample size in advance, and group allocation was not hidden from the investigators. Most expanded thyroid clonotypes (frequency above 0.001) were also detected in blood, suggesting blood repertoires may reflect thyroid immune responses. A 13 V-J signature model separated ophthalmopathy from stable hyperthyroidism, with nearly 90% sensitivity and 81.08% specificity in cross-validation and 80%/75% in testing.

Trimming accounts for 6 bases at V and 0 bases at J, while the number of junction bases matched to no gene is 7. Including the terminal cysteine and phenylalanine, the CDR3 comprises 17 residues. This entry keeps only the CDR3 DNA: 51 bases, framed from base 1. CDR1 MDHEN and CDR2 SYDVKM are derived from the germline V gene. This TCR was sampled from a woman between 50 and 59 years old with Graves' ophthalmopathy. Specimen: blood. The chain links TRBV28 with TRBJ1-3, and TRBD1 aligns with 11 junction nucleotides. The CDR3 has the sequence CASSSPGTGGSGNTIYF. The DNA reads as follows: TGTGCCAGCAGCTCGCCCGGGACAGGGGGCTCTGGAAACACCATATATTTT.